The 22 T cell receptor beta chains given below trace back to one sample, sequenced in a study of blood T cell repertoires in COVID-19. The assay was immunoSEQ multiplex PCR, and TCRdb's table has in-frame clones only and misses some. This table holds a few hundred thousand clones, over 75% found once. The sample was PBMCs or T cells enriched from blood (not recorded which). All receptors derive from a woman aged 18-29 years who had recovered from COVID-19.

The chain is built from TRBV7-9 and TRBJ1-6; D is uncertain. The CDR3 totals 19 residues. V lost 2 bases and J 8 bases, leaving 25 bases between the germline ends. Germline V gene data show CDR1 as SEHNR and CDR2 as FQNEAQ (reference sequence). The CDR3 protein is CASSLMPEDGGREDSPLHF. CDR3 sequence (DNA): TGTGCCAGCAGCTTAATGCCGGAGGACGGCGGAAGGGAGGATTCACCCCTCCACTTT.

The chain's CDR3 is CASSPWTGENTEAFF. The DNA of the CDR3 is TGTGCCAGCAGCCCATGGACAGGGGAGAACACTGAAGCTTTCTTT. The rearrangement uses TRBV11-1 and TRBJ1-1; 9 bases line up with TRBD1. The CDR3 consists of 15 residues. The trim removed 5 bases at V and 1 base at J, leaving 5 bases unmatched. Germline V gene sequence: CDR1 SGHAT, CDR2 FQDESV (reference sequence).

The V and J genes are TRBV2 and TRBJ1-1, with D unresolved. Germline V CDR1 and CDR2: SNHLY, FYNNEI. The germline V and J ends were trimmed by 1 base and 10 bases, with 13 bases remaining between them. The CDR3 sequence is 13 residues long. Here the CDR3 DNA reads TGTGCCAGCAGTGAAGTGGGCCCCCTGGGAGCTTTCTTT. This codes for CASSEVGPLGAFF.

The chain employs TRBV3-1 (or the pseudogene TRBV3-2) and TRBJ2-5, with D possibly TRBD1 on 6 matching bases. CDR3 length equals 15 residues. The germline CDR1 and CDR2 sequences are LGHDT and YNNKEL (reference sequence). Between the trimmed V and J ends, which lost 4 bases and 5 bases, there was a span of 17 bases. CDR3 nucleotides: TGTGCCAGCAGCCCAGGGGTTGACCCCCGGGAGACCCAGTACTTC. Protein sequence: CASSPGVDPRETQYF.

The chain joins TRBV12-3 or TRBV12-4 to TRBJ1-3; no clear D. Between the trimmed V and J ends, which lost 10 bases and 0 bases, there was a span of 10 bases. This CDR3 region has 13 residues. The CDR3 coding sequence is TGTGCCACCTCTGGGAGCTCTGGAAACACCATATATTTT. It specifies CATSGSSGNTIYF.

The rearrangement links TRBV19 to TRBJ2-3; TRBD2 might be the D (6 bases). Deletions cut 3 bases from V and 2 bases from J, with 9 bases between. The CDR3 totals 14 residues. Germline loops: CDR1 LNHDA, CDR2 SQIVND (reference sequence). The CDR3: CASSMTGVTDTQYF. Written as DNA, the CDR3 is TGTGCCAGTAGTATGACGGGGGTCACAGATACGCAGTATTTT.

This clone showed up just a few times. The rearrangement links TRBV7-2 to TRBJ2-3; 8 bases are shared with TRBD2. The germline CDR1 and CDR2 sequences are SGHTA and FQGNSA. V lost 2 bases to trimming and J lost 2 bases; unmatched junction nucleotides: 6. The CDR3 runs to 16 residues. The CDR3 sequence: CASSLLAGGPTDTQYF. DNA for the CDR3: TGTGCCAGCAGCTTACTTGCGGGGGGACCCACAGATACGCAGTATTTT. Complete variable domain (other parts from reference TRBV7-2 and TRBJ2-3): GAGVSQSPSNKVTEKGKDVELRCDPISGHTALYWYRQSLGQGLEFLIYFQGNSAPDKSGLPSDRFSAERTGGSVSTLTIQRTQQEDSAVYLCASSLLAGGPTDTQYFGPGTRLTVL.

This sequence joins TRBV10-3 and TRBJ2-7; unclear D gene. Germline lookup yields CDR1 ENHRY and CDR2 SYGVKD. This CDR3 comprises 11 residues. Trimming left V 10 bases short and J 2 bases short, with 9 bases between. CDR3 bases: TGTGCCACCTCCGCAGCCTACGAGCAGTACTTC. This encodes CATSAAYEQYF.

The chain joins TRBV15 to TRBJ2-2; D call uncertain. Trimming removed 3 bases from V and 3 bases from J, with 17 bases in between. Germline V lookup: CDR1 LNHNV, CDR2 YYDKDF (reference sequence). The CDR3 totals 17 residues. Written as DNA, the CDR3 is TGTGCCACCAGCAGGTCCCTCGCGGCAAAATACACCGGGGAGCTGTTTTTT. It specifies CATSRSLAAKYTGELFF.

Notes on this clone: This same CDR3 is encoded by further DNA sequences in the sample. The CDR3 nucleotides read TGCGCCAGCAGCTTGGCAGGGTACGGAAACACCATATATTTT. Protein sequence: CASSLAGYGNTIYF. This chain uses TRBV5-1 with TRBJ1-3; TRBD1 might be the D (5 bases). Germline CDR1 is SGHRS and CDR2 is YFSETQ. V lost 0 bases and J 4 bases, leaving 8 bases between the germline ends. CDR3 length: 14 amino acids.

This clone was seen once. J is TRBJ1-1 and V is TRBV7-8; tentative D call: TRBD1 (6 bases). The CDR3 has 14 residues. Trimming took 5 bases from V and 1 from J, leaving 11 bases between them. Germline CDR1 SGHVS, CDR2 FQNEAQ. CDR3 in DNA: TGTGCCAGCAGCGCGCAGACAGGGAACACTGAAGCTTTCTTT. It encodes CASSAQTGNTEAFF.

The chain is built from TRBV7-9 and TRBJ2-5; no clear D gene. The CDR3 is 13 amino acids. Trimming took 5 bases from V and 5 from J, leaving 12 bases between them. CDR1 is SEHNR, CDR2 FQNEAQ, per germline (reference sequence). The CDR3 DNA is TGTGCCAGCAGCCCCCGGTTAGCCGAGACCCAGTACTTC. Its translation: CASSPRLAETQYF. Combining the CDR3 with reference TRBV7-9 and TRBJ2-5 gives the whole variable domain DTGVSQNPRHKITKRGQNVTFRCDPISEHNRLYWYRQTLGQGPEFLTYFQNEAQLEKSRLLSDRFSAERPKGSFSTLEIQRTEQGDSAMYLCASSPRLAETQYFGPGTRLLVL.

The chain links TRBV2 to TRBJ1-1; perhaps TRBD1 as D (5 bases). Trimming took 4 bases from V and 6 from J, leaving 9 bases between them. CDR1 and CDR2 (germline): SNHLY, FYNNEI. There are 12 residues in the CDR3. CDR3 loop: CASSVWGAEAFF. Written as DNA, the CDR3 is TGTGCCAGCAGTGTTTGGGGGGCTGAAGCTTTCTTT.

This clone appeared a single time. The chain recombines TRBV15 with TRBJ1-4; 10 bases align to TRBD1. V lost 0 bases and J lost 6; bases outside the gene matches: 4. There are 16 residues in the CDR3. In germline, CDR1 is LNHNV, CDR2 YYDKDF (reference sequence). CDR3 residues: CATSRDIGTGDEKLFF. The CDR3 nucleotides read TGTGCCACCAGCAGAGATATCGGGACAGGGGATGAAAAACTGTTTTTT.

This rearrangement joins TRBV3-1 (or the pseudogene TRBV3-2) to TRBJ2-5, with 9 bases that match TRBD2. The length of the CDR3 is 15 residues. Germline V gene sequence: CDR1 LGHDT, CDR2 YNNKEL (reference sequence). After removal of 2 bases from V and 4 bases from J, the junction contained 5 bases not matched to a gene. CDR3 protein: CASSQMSSGVETQYF. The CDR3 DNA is TGTGCCAGCAGCCAAATGTCTAGCGGGGTAGAGACCCAGTACTTC.

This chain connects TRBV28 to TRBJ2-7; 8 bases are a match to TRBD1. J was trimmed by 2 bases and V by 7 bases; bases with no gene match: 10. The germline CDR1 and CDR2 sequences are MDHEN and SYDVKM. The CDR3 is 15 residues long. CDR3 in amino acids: CASTPPGQGTYEQYF. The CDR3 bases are TGTGCCAGCACCCCTCCAGGACAGGGAACCTACGAGCAGTACTTC.

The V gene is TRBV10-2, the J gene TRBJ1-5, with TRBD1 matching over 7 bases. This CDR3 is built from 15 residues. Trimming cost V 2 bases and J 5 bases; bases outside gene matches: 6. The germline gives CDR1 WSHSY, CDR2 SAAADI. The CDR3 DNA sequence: TGCGCCAGCAGTGAGCAGACAGGGATTGATCAGCCCCAGCATTTT. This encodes CASSEQTGIDQPQHF.

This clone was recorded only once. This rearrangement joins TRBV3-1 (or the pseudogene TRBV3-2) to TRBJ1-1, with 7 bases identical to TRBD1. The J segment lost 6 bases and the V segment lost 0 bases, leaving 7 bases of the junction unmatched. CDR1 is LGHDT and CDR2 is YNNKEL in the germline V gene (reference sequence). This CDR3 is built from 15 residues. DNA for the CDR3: TGTGCCAGCAGCCAAGACCCCACAGGGGATCCTGAAGCTTTCTTT. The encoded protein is CASSQDPTGDPEAFF.

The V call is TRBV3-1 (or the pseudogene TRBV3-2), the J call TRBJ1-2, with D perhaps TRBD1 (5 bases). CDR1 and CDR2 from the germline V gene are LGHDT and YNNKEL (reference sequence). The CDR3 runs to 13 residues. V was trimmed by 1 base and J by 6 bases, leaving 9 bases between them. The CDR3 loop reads CASSQGTRDGYTF. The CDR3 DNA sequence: TGTGCCAGCAGCCAAGGGACCAGGGATGGCTACACCTTC.

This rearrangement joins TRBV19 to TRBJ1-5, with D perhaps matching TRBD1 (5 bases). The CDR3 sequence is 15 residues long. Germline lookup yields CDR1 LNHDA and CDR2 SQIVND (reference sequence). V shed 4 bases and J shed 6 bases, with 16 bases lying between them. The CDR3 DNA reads TGTGCCAGTAGTAGCATAGACACAGGTAGTCAGCCCCAGCATTTT. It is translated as CASSSIDTGSQPQHF.

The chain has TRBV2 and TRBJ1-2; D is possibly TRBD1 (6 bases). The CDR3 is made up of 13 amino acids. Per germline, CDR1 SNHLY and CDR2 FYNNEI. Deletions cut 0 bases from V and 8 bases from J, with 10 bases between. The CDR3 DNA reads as TGTGCCAGCAGTGAAGCCGGGGGGCTGGGCTACACCTTC. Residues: CASSEAGGLGYTF. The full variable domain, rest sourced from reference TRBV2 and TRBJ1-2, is EPEVTQTPSHQVTQMGQEVILRCVPISNHLYFYWYRQILGQKVEFLVSFYNNEISEKSEIFDDQFSVERPDGSNFTLKIRSTKLEDSAMYFCASSEAGGLGYTFGSGTRLTVV.

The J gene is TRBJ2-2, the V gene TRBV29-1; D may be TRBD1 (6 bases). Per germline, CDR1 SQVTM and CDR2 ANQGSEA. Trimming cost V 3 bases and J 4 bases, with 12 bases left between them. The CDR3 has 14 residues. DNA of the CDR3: TGCAGCGTTGACGTAGCAGGGGTCACCGGGGAGCTGTTTTTT. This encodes CSVDVAGVTGELFF.